The rows below give T cell receptor beta chains drawn from one sample of a study of shared clonotypes between healthy human individuals. Using immunoSEQ multiplex PCR, the repertoire was profiled, and TCRdb retains in-frame clones only, with some absent. The sample lists roughly 2,000,000 clones; less than 95% were seen once. Material for sequencing was naive CD8+ T cells sorted from blood. These receptors all stem from a man between 18 and 29 years old in good health. CDR3s include the opening cysteine and the closing phenylalanine or tryptophan. Fields, in order: CDR3 protein, clone size, V gene. Clone size, where shown, is once, few, many, or a class for clones that have expanded.

CDR3aa: CASSPGLAGRQFF
abundance: -
v_gene: TRBV27

CDR3aa: CASSVGREQYF
abundance: -
v_gene: TRBV2

CDR3aa: CASSESQIINEQFF
abundance: -
v_gene: TRBV10-1

CDR3aa: CASSPDPDVFQETQYF
abundance: -
v_gene: TRBV9

CDR3aa: CASNPGSNEKLFF
abundance: once
v_gene: TRBV28

CDR3aa: CASSFEAGPTDTQYF
abundance: -
v_gene: TRBV7-6

CDR3aa: CASSYLDEGGELFF
abundance: -
v_gene: TRBV6-5

CDR3aa: CASSLDRTGYTF
abundance: -
v_gene: TRBV2

CDR3aa: CASTSPNEQFF
abundance: -
v_gene: TRBV13

CDR3aa: CATSRSGVGTQYF
abundance: -
v_gene: TRBV15

CDR3aa: CASSLATSGSYEQYF
abundance: once
v_gene: TRBV7-6

CDR3aa: CAISESGPHSNQPQHF
abundance: -
v_gene: TRBV10-3

CDR3aa: CASSLGTGGQVDTEAFF
abundance: -
v_gene: TRBV5-4

CDR3aa: CACPMELGLFF
abundance: -
v_gene: TRBV30

CDR3aa: CASSSGLSGIDEQYF
abundance: -
v_gene: TRBV7-8

CDR3aa: CASSYSGVEAFF
abundance: -
v_gene: TRBV6-5

CDR3aa: CASSESKTGKGTDTQYF
abundance: -
v_gene: TRBV10-1

CDR3aa: CASSEGSLLNYGHTF
abundance: once
v_gene: TRBV6-1

CDR3aa: CASSYSEDLNTEAFF
abundance: -
v_gene: TRBV6-5

CDR3aa: CASSETGNYGYTF
abundance: -
v_gene: TRBV6-1

CDR3aa: CASTLAGGSNEQFF
abundance: -
v_gene: TRBV6-1

CDR3aa: CASSIGQGSWDEQYF
abundance: -
v_gene: TRBV5-1

CDR3aa: CASSSGTGLNYGYTF
abundance: -
v_gene: TRBV5-1

CDR3aa: CASSLTGTGSYGYTF
abundance: -
v_gene: TRBV28

CDR3aa: CASSLGGRGETQYF
abundance: -
v_gene: TRBV11-2

CDR3aa: CASSQYREGDTEAFF
abundance: once
v_gene: TRBV4-3

CDR3aa: CASSWGTTGRGSDTQYF
abundance: -
v_gene: TRBV7-9

CDR3aa: CASSVTGGGTDTQYF
abundance: -
v_gene: TRBV9

CDR3aa: CASSLVFNQETQYF
abundance: -
v_gene: TRBV5-1

CDR3aa: CASSFRALDGYTF
abundance: once
v_gene: TRBV27

CDR3aa: CSAAQGSTEAFF
abundance: -
v_gene: TRBV29-1

CDR3aa: CASSQESGTALNTEAFF
abundance: -
v_gene: TRBV4-2

CDR3aa: CASSLPGQTYEQYF
abundance: -
v_gene: TRBV5-6

CDR3aa: CASSLGAANEQFF
abundance: -
v_gene: TRBV5-1

CDR3aa: CASSYSFEQGAYEQYF
abundance: -
v_gene: TRBV6-6

CDR3aa: CASSLTGSSTGYTF
abundance: -
v_gene: TRBV27

CDR3aa: CATRTSGGQGPYYEQYF
abundance: -
v_gene: TRBV27